The entry that follows covers one TCR beta chain sequence. The record originates from a study of control samples from healthy donors and cancer patients. With 6 bases removed from V and 6 bases from J, the gap between germline ends came to 9 bases. The CDR3 consists of 12 residues. Clones were sequenced by immunoSEQ multiplex PCR, and TCRdb holds only the in-frame ones, with some missing. This table has fewer than 85,000 clones, about 94% appearing once. The origin of this receptor is a woman between 25 and 40 years old in good health. Material: blood. The chain employs TRBV12-3 or TRBV12-4 and TRBJ1-5, with D perhaps matching TRBD1 (5 bases). The CDR3, as DNA: TGTGCCAGCAGCACCCAGGGTCAGCCCCAGCATTTT. Translating it yields CASSTQGQPQHF.